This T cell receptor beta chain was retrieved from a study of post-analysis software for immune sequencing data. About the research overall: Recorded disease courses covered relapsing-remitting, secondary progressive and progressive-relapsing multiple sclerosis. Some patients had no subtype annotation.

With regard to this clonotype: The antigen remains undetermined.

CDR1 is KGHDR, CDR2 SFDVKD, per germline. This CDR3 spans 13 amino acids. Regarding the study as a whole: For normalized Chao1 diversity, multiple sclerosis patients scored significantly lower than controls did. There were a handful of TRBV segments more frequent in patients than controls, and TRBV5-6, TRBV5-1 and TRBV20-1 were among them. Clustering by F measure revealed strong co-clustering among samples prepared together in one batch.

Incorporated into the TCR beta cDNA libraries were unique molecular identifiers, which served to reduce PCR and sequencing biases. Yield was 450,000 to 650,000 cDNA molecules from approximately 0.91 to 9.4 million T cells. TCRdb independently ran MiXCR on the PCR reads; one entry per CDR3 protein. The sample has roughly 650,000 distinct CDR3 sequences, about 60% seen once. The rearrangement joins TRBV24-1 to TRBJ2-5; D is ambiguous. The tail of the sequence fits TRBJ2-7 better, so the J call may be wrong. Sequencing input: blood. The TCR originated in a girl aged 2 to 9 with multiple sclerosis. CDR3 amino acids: CATRESNKGEQYF. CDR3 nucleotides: TGTGCCACCAGGGAATCCAACAAGGGCGAGCAGTACTTC.